This T cell receptor beta chain was profiled in a study of beta chain features in type 1 diabetes. Whole-study context: All samples together contributed about 100,000,000 sorted cells for examination.

Worth noting for this clone: No antigen is known for it.

Sequenced material consisted of expressed TCRB transcripts (all of the isolated RNA was reverse transcribed). Profiling relied on immunoSEQ multiplex PCR, and the TCRdb table lists in-frame clones only, not all of them. The table shows around 340,000 clones, with 7% to 9% occurring only once. Overall study results and limits: PCR might favor shorter templates, equally in patients and controls.

Germline V gene data show CDR1 as MDHEN and CDR2 as SYDVKM. The CDR3 runs 13 residues. Losses at the gene ends were 6 bases for V and 12 bases for J; bases not matched to a gene: 9. The TCR comes from a woman younger than 35 in good health. The specimen sequenced was central memory CD4+ T cells from blood. The rearrangement joins TRBV28 to TRBJ1-1; 11 bases align to TRBD1. The CDR3 region is CASSPGQGVITFF. In DNA form, the CDR3 reads TGTGCCAGCAGCCCGGGACAGGGGGTAATAACTTTCTTT. Full variable domain (outside the CDR3, taken from reference TRBV28 and TRBJ1-1): DVKVTQSSRYLVKRTGEKVFLECVQDMDHENMFWYRQDPGLGLRLIYFSYDVKMKEKGDIPEGYSVSREKKERFSLILESASTNQTSMYLCASSPGQGVITFFGQGTRLTVV.